This T cell receptor beta chain was found in a study of blood T cell repertoires in COVID-19. Across the whole study: The analysed material was cDNA or gDNA that came from T cells, B-cell-depleted T cells, or PBMCs.

Germline CDR1 MNHEY, CDR2 SMNVEV (reference sequence). Trimming stripped 0 bases from V and 3 bases from J, with 9 bases between. This CDR3 has 15 residues. Produced via immunoSEQ multiplex PCR; TCRdb's table is partial and in-frame only. The table lists around 200,000 clones, roughly 80% of them singletons. This clone was observed once. The V and J genes are TRBV27 and TRBJ1-3, with D possibly matching TRBD1 (5 bases). The sample taken for sequencing was peripheral blood. This receptor was obtained from a woman older than 75 with acute or convalescent COVID-19. CDR3 in amino acids: CASSLSLGLGNTIYF. Here the CDR3 DNA reads TGTGCCAGCAGTTTATCGCTGGGACTTGGAAACACCATATATTTT.